This TCR beta chain was sequenced during a study of blood T cell repertoires in COVID-19. About the study: Samples of COVID-19 (acute and convalescent) were obtained from the United States, Italy and Spain. T cells, B-cell-depleted T cells, or PBMCs supplied cDNA or gDNA.

This CDR3 is 14 amino acids long. CDR1 KGHSH and CDR2 LQKENI come from the germline V gene. V gave up 2 bases and J gave up 5 bases, with 12 bases separating them. During active infection, Seattle patients enrolled and were then monitored through disease. Per the original data handling: Amplifying reference gene primers gave estimates of nucleated cell counts. Assay used: immunoSEQ multiplex PCR; TCRdb lists only in-frame clones, some missing. Clone size and V and J calls were adopted from that table, with D and trimming inferred from the DNA. The table includes under 450,000 clones, around 88% detected once.

What was sequenced was peripheral blood. The rearrangement uses TRBV18 and TRBJ1-2, with a tentative D call TRBD1 (6 bases). The TCR originated in a woman aged 50 to 60 with COVID-19, enrolled during active disease. CDR3 nucleotides: TGTGCCAGCTCACCAGGACAGAATAGTTATGGCTACACCTTC. Its protein is CASSPGQNSYGYTF.